Listed below are T cell receptor beta chains from one sample, sequenced in a study of healthy donors' naive CD4 and CD8 T cells. TCRdb ran MiXCR on the reads and lists one entry per CDR3 protein. The data contain 150,000 to 200,000 distinct CDR3 sequences, 65% to 75% of them singletons. The specimen was naive CD4+ and CD8+ T cells sorted from blood, pooled from several donors. The receptors were sampled from a pool of human donors in good health; the sample pools cells from several healthy donors. The CDR3 runs from the conserved cysteine through the conserved F or W. D genes are given only for firm matches. Where a row states a size, it is once, few, many or the class of an expanded clone; other rows omit it.

D: NA
J: TRBJ2-3
size: once
V: TRBV5-1
CDR3: CASSNSRVPDTQYF
DNA: TGCGCCAGCAGCAATTCCAGGGTCCCAGATACGCAGTATTTT

D: TRBD1
J: TRBJ1-1
size: NA
V: TRBV7-8
CDR3: CASSATGFWGTEAFF
DNA: TGTGCCAGCAGCGCGACAGGGTTCTGGGGCACTGAAGCTTTCTTT

D: TRBD2
J: TRBJ2-1
size: NA
V: TRBV24-1
CDR3: CATSDFPTSGSLNEQFF
DNA: TGTGCCACCAGTGATTTTCCGACTAGCGGGAGTCTCAATGAGCAGTTCTTC

D: TRBD2
J: TRBJ2-3
size: NA
V: TRBV6-6
CDR3: CASGRLAGLTDTQYF
DNA: TGTGCCAGCGGTCGACTAGCGGGACTCACAGATACGCAGTATTTT

D: NA
J: TRBJ1-2
size: few
V: TRBV5-5
CDR3: CASSQAYTDRTATF
DNA: TGTGCCAGCAGCCAAGCCTATACCGACAGGACTGCCACCTTC

D: TRBD2
J: TRBJ2-5
size: NA
V: TRBV6-5
CDR3: CASSFGGAQETQYF
DNA: TGTGCCAGCAGTTTCGGGGGGGCCCAGGAGACCCAGTACTTC

D: TRBD2
J: TRBJ2-1
size: NA
V: TRBV29-1
CDR3: CSVVREGLQFF
DNA: TGCAGCGTTGTGCGGGAGGGACTCCAGTTCTTC

D: TRBD1
J: TRBJ1-1
size: few
V: TRBV19
CDR3: CASSAGQGARTEAFF
DNA: TGTGCCAGTAGCGCGGGACAGGGGGCGAGGACTGAAGCTTTCTTT

D: TRBD1
J: TRBJ1-1
size: NA
V: TRBV6-2/TRBV6-3
CDR3: CASSYLTGRGTEAFF
DNA: TGTGCCAGCAGTTACCTGACAGGGAGGGGCACTGAAGCTTTCTTT

D: NA
J: TRBJ2-5
size: NA
V: TRBV29-1
CDR3: CSAWRGGSYQETQYF
DNA: TGCAGCGCGTGGAGAGGGGGGAGTTACCAAGAGACCCAGTACTTC

D: NA
J: TRBJ1-1
size: NA
V: TRBV29-1
CDR3: CSVKWGDNLEAFF
DNA: TGCAGCGTTAAATGGGGGGACAACCTTGAAGCTTTCTTT

D: NA
J: TRBJ2-2
size: NA
V: TRBV5-6
CDR3: CASSLLGSFDTGELFF
DNA: TGTGCCAGCAGCTTGCTTGGGTCCTTTGACACCGGGGAGCTGTTTTTT

D: NA
J: TRBJ1-1
size: few
V: TRBV2
CDR3: CASRENTEAFF
DNA: TGTGCCAGCAGGGAGAACACTGAAGCTTTCTTT

D: NA
J: TRBJ2-5
size: NA
V: TRBV6-5
CDR3: CASSLGVGPETQYF
DNA: TGTGCCAGCAGTCTAGGTGTGGGCCCAGAGACCCAGTACTTC

D: TRBD1
J: TRBJ2-7
size: NA
V: TRBV29-1
CDR3: CSVAGRTGAHEQYF
DNA: TGCAGCGTTGCTGGTCGGACAGGGGCCCACGAGCAGTACTTC

D: NA
J: TRBJ1-1
size: NA
V: TRBV5-6
CDR3: CASSLVRGLNTEAFF
DNA: TGTGCCAGCAGCTTGGTTCGGGGCCTGAACACTGAAGCTTTCTTT

D: NA
J: TRBJ2-5
size: few
V: TRBV20-1
CDR3: CSALRTNQETQYF
DNA: TGCAGTGCACTGAGGACAAACCAAGAGACCCAGTACTTC

D: NA
J: TRBJ2-1
size: NA
V: TRBV7-9
CDR3: CASSLDPTDLSYNEQFF
DNA: TGTGCCAGCAGCTTAGACCCGACCGATCTCTCCTACAATGAGCAGTTCTTC

D: TRBD1
J: TRBJ1-1
size: NA
V: TRBV10-3
CDR3: CAARDRDTEAFF
DNA: TGTGCCGCACGGGACAGGGACACTGAAGCTTTCTTT

D: NA
J: TRBJ2-2
size: NA
V: TRBV29-1
CDR3: CSAHRNTGELFF
DNA: TGCAGCGCCCACAGGAACACCGGGGAGCTGTTTTTT

D: TRBD2
J: TRBJ2-7
size: NA
V: TRBV29-1
CDR3: CSVVTSGKQYF
DNA: TGCAGCGTTGTTACTAGCGGCAAGCAGTACTTC

D: TRBD1
J: TRBJ1-1
size: NA
V: TRBV29-1
CDR3: CSASDRAGTEAFF
DNA: TGCAGCGCTTCGGACAGGGCGGGCACTGAAGCTTTCTTT

D: NA
J: TRBJ1-1
size: NA
V: TRBV4-1
CDR3: CASSQRFRQMNTEAFF
DNA: TGCGCCAGCAGCCAAAGGTTTAGGCAGATGAACACTGAAGCTTTCTTT

D: TRBD1
J: TRBJ1-2
size: few
V: TRBV29-1
CDR3: CSVGAGDRGLINYGYTF
DNA: TGCAGCGTTGGAGCCGGGGACAGGGGGTTAATTAACTATGGCTACACCTTC

D: NA
J: TRBJ2-1
size: NA
V: TRBV29-1
CDR3: CSAQRDRTYNEQFF
DNA: TGCAGCGCCCAGCGGGACAGAACCTACAATGAGCAGTTCTTC

D: TRBD2
J: TRBJ2-5
size: NA
V: TRBV6-2/TRBV6-3
CDR3: CASTTGTSGVLQETQYF
DNA: TGTGCCAGCACCACCGGGACTAGCGGGGTCCTCCAAGAGACCCAGTACTTC

D: NA
J: TRBJ2-7
size: NA
V: TRBV5-6
CDR3: CASSLGRSEGTSYEQYF
DNA: TGTGCCAGCAGCTTGGGGCGGAGTGAGGGTACGTCCTACGAGCAGTACTTC

D: NA
J: TRBJ2-7
size: NA
V: TRBV2
CDR3: CASSGRGLARSYEQYF
DNA: TGTGCCAGCAGTGGAAGGGGGCTAGCGCGCTCCTACGAGCAGTACTTC

D: NA
J: TRBJ2-1
size: NA
V: TRBV6-2/TRBV6-3
CDR3: CASRTGKPSNEQFF
DNA: TGTGCCAGCAGAACCGGGAAGCCGAGCAATGAGCAGTTCTTC

D: NA
J: TRBJ1-1
size: NA
V: TRBV29-1
CDR3: CSVERLTGTEAFF
DNA: TGCAGCGTAGAACGATTGACCGGCACTGAAGCTTTCTTT

D: NA
J: TRBJ1-2
size: few
V: TRBV4-2
CDR3: CASSQGEGGGYTF
DNA: TGTGCCAGCAGCCAAGGCGAGGGAGGTGGCTACACCTTC

D: NA
J: TRBJ1-3
size: NA
V: TRBV29-1
CDR3: CSTISGNTIYF
DNA: TGCAGCACTATCTCCGGAAACACCATATATTTT

D: NA
J: TRBJ1-1
size: NA
V: TRBV6-4
CDR3: CASSVGPNLNTEAFF
DNA: TGTGCCAGCAGTGTGGGGCCGAACCTGAACACTGAAGCTTTCTTT

D: NA
J: TRBJ2-7
size: NA
V: TRBV7-8
CDR3: CASSFPGFYEQYF
DNA: TGTGCCAGCAGCTTTCCAGGGTTCTACGAGCAGTACTTC

D: NA
J: TRBJ1-5
size: NA
V: TRBV6-5
CDR3: CASSEARGNQPQHF
DNA: TGTGCCAGCAGTGAGGCGAGGGGCAATCAGCCCCAGCATTTT

D: NA
J: TRBJ1-2
size: few
V: TRBV29-1
CDR3: CSVVGQNYGYTF
DNA: TGCAGCGTTGTGGGTCAGAACTATGGCTACACCTTC

D: TRBD1
J: TRBJ2-7
size: NA
V: TRBV20-1
CDR3: CSARGQSYEQYF
DNA: TGCAGTGCTAGGGGACAGAGCTACGAGCAGTACTTC

D: TRBD1
J: TRBJ2-7
size: NA
V: TRBV27
CDR3: CASSQAGGIDEQYF
DNA: TGTGCCAGCAGTCAAGCAGGGGGCATCGACGAGCAGTACTTC

D: NA
J: TRBJ2-7
size: once
V: TRBV29-1
CDR3: CSAAEGAPYEQYF
DNA: TGCAGCGCTGCCGAAGGGGCGCCCTACGAGCAGTACTTC

D: NA
J: TRBJ1-3
size: once
V: TRBV19
CDR3: CASSAWSIGNTIYF
DNA: TGTGCCAGTAGTGCCTGGAGTATTGGAAACACCATATATTTT

D: TRBD2
J: TRBJ2-1
size: NA
V: TRBV5-4
CDR3: CASSHRLAGNEQFF
DNA: TGTGCCAGCAGCCATAGACTAGCGGGGAATGAGCAGTTCTTC

D: TRBD1
J: TRBJ2-7
size: NA
V: TRBV27
CDR3: CASSPQPTGTYEQYF
DNA: TGTGCCAGCAGTCCCCAGCCGACAGGGACCTACGAGCAGTACTTC

D: TRBD1
J: TRBJ1-1
size: NA
V: TRBV5-5
CDR3: CASRLDRGRTEAFF
DNA: TGTGCCAGCAGACTGGACAGGGGGCGAACTGAAGCTTTCTTT

D: TRBD2
J: TRBJ2-1
size: NA
V: TRBV29-1
CDR3: CSVEGTSRFNEQFF
DNA: TGCAGCGTTGAAGGGACTAGTCGGTTTAATGAGCAGTTCTTC

D: NA
J: TRBJ1-4
size: NA
V: TRBV27
CDR3: CASSYRGASGNEKLFF
DNA: TGTGCCAGCAGTTATCGAGGGGCCTCCGGGAATGAAAAACTGTTTTTT

D: NA
J: TRBJ1-2
size: NA
V: TRBV5-1
CDR3: CASSLRGGLGYTF
DNA: TGCGCCAGCAGCTTGCGTGGGGGGCTTGGCTACACCTTC

D: NA
J: TRBJ2-6
size: NA
V: TRBV29-1
CDR3: CSVDRVSGANVLTF
DNA: TGCAGCGTTGACAGGGTCTCTGGGGCCAACGTCCTGACTTTC

D: TRBD2
J: TRBJ2-2
size: NA
V: TRBV20-1
CDR3: CSAASGDLTGELFF
DNA: TGCAGTGCTGCTAGCGGGGACCTCACCGGGGAGCTGTTTTTT

D: NA
J: TRBJ1-6
size: NA
V: TRBV27
CDR3: CASSLWAGTDNSPLHF
DNA: TGTGCCAGCAGTTTATGGGCAGGGACGGATAATTCACCCCTCCACTTT

D: NA
J: TRBJ2-7
size: NA
V: TRBV29-1
CDR3: CSVRKGFGAYEQYF
DNA: TGCAGCGTAAGAAAGGGGTTTGGGGCCTACGAGCAGTACTTC

D: NA
J: TRBJ1-5
size: NA
V: TRBV6-6
CDR3: CASSSGLQTQHF
DNA: TGTGCCAGCAGCTCTGGTCTCCAGACCCAGCATTTT

D: TRBD1
J: TRBJ2-1
size: NA
V: TRBV19
CDR3: CASSLVTGNSYNEQFF
DNA: TGTGCCAGTAGTCTCGTGACAGGGAATTCCTACAATGAGCAGTTCTTC